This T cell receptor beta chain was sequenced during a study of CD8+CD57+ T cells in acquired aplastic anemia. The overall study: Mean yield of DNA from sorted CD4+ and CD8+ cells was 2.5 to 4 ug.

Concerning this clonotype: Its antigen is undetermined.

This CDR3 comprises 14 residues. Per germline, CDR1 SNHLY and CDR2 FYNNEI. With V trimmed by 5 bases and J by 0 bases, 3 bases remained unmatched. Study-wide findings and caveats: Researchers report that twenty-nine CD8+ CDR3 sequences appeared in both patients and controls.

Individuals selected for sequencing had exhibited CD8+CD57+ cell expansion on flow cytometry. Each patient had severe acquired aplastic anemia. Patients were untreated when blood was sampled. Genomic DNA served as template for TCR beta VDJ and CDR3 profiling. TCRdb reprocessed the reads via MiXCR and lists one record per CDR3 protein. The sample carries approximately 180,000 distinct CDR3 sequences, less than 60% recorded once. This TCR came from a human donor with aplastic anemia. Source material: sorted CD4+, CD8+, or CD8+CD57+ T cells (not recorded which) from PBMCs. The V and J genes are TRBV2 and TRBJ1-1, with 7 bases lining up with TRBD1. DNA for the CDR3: TGTGCCAGCAGTTTGGACAGGATGAACACTGAAGCTTTCTTT. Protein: CASSLDRMNTEAFF.